The sequence of this T cell receptor beta chain was determined in a study of regulatory T cells in long-lasting Graves disease. As for the study in general: Duration of antithyroid drug therapy among newly diagnosed Graves' patients was under 3 months.

Time point reported: newly diagnosed GD, antithyroid drugs for less than 3 months. RNA isolated from PBMCs was used to make the TCR library. With EDTA tubes as the receptacles, roughly 9.7 milliliters of peripheral blood were drawn. Overall study results and limits: Under persistent disease, TRBV28, TRBJ1-2 and TRBJ2-5 were used preferentially.

With iRepertoire HTBI primers and Arm-PCR of CDR3 regions, TCR beta libraries were built. TCRdb reprocessed the multiplex PCR reads with MiXCR, giving one entry per CDR3 protein. Among about 500,000 distinct CDR3 sequences listed, about 17% were seen once. The CDR3 is 16 residues long. Trimming shortened V by 4 bases and J by 4 bases, and 19 bases separated the two germline ends. CDR1 is SGHRS, CDR2 YFSETQ, per germline. At least ten counts were recorded for this clonotype. Its antigen is unidentified. The sample was also linked to a second study, of T cells in Graves' hyperthyroidism and ophthalmopathy. That work adds: The HTBI set primed first-round TCR CDR3 RT-PCR.

This chain connects TRBV5-1 to TRBJ2-3, with D perhaps TRBD1 or TRBD2 (6 bases each). The input for sequencing was peripheral blood mononuclear cells (PBMCs), taken at new diagnosis, from a patient treated with antithyroid drugs. This clonotype originated in a man between 35 and 55 years old with Graves disease. The CDR3 protein is CASSPWGAKGADTQYF. In nucleotides, the CDR3 is TGCGCCAGCAGCCCATGGGGGGCCAAAGGAGCAGATACGCAGTATTTT.